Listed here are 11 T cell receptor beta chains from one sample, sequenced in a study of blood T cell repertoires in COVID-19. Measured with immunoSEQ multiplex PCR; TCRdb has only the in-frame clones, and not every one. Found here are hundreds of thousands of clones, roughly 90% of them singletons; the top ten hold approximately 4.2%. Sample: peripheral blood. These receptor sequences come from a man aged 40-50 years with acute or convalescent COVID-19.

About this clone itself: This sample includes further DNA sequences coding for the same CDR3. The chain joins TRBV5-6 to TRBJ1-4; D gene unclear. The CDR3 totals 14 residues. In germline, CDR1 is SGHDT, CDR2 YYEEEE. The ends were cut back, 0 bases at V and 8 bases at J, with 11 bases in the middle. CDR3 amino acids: CASSLEGVGEKLFF. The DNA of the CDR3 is TGTGCCAGCAGCTTGGAAGGAGTTGGGGAAAAACTGTTTTTT.

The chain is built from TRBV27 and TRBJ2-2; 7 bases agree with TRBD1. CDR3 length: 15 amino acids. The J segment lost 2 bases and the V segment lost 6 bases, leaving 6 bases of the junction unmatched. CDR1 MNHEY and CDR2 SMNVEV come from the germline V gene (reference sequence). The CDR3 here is CASRPRQGNTGELFF. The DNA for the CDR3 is TGTGCCAGCAGGCCCCGACAGGGCAACACCGGGGAGCTGTTTTTT.

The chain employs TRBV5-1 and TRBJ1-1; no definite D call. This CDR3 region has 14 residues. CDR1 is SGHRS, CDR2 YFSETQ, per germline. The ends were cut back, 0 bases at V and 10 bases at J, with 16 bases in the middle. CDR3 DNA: TGCGCCAGCAGCTTGGCCGGTACTCCGGTATTAGCTTTCTTT. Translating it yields CASSLAGTPVLAFF.

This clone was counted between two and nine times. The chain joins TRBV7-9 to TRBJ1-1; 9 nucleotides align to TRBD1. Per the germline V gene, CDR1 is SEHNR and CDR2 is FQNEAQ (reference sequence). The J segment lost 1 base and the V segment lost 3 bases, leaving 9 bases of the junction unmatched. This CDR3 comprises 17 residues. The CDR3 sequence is CASSFPTGQGQNTEAFF. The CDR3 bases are TGTGCCAGCAGCTTCCCGACGGGACAGGGCCAGAACACTGAAGCTTTCTTT.

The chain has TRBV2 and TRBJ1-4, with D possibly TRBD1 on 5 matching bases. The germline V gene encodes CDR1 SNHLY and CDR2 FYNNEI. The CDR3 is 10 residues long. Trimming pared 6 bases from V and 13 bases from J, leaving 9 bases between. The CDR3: CASRGEALFF. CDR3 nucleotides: TGTGCCAGCAGAGGGGAGGCACTGTTTTTT.

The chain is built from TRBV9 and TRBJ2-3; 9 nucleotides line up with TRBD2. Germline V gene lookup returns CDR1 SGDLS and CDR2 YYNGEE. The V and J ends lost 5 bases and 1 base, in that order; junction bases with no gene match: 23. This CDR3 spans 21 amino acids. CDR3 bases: TGTGCCAGCAGTCCTCTCCCCCGTGGGCGGGGGGGCCAGTCCGGCACAGATACGCAGTATTTT. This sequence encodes CASSPLPRGRGGQSGTDTQYF.

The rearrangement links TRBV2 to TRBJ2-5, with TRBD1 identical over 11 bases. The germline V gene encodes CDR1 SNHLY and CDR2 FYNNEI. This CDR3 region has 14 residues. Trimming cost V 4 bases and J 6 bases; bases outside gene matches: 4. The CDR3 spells CASSGTGGLKTQYF. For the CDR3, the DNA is TGTGCCAGCAGTGGGACAGGGGGCCTAAAGACCCAGTACTTC.

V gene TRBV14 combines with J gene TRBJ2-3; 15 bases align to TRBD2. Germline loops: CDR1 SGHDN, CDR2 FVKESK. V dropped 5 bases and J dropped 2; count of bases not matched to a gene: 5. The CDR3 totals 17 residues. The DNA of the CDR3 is TGTGCCAGCAGCGGGACTAGCGGGGGGCAATTCACAGATACGCAGTATTTT. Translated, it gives CASSGTSGGQFTDTQYF.

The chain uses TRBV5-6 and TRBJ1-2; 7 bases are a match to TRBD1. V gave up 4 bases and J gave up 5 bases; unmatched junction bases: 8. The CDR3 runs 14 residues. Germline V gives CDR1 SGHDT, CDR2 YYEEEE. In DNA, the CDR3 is TGTGCCAGCAGCGAGGGACAGCGAACTTATGGCTACACCTTC. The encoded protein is CASSEGQRTYGYTF.

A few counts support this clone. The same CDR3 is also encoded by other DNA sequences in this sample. CDR3 residues: CSVDRGGTEAFF. The CDR3, as DNA: TGCAGCGTCGACAGGGGCGGGACTGAAGCTTTCTTT. The chain is built from TRBV29-1 and TRBJ1-1, with 8 bases identical to TRBD1. This CDR3 contains 12 residues. J lost 5 bases, V lost 6 bases, and 5 bases had no gene match. The germline CDR1 and CDR2 sequences are SQVTM and ANQGSEA.

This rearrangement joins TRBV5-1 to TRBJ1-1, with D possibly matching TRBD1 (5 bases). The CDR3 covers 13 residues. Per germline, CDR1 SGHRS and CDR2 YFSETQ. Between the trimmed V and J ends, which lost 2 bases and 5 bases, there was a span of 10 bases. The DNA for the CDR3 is TGCGCCAGCAGCTTAAGGGGTAGGACTGAAGCTTTCTTT. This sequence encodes CASSLRGRTEAFF.